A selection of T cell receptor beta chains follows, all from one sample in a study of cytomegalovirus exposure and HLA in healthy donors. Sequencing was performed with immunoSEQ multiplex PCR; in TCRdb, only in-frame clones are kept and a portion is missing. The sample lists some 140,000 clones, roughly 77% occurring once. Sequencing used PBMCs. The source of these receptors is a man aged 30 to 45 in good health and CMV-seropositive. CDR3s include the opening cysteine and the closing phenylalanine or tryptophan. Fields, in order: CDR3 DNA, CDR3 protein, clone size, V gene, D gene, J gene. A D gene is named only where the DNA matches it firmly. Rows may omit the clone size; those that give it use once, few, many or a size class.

DNA: TGTGCCAGTAGTATACTACGGGGAGCCGGGGAGCAGTACTTC
CDR3: CASSILRGAGEQYF
size: medium-sized
V: TRBV19
D: -
J: TRBJ2-7

DNA: TGCAGCGCCCTGGGACTGCACAATGAGCAGTTCTTC
CDR3: CSALGLHNEQFF
size: once
V: TRBV29-1
D: -
J: TRBJ2-1

DNA: TGTGCCAGCAGCGTTGGGACTAGCGCGGGCTACGAGCAGTACTTC
CDR3: CASSVGTSAGYEQYF
size: -
V: TRBV9
D: TRBD2
J: TRBJ2-7

DNA: TGTGCCAGCAGTGCCCAAAGGACACCTCCTTATCTCGGCTACACCTTC
CDR3: CASSAQRTPPYLGYTF
size: few
V: TRBV6-4
D: -
J: TRBJ1-2

DNA: TGTGCTAGCAGCTTAGCTCTAGCGGCTGTGGATGAGCAGTTCTTC
CDR3: CASSLALAAVDEQFF
size: -
V: TRBV7-7
D: TRBD2
J: TRBJ2-1

DNA: TGTGCCAGCTCACCACGCTTACCAGCAGATAGCTACTATGGCTACACCTTC
CDR3: CASSPRLPADSYYGYTF
size: -
V: TRBV18
D: -
J: TRBJ1-2

DNA: TGTGCCAGCAGCGGACAGGGGGATACCGGGGAGCTGTTTTTT
CDR3: CASSGQGDTGELFF
size: few
V: TRBV7-6
D: TRBD1
J: TRBJ2-2

DNA: TGTGCCAGCTCACTGAGACCGGGACAGGGAAAAACAGATACGCAGTATTTT
CDR3: CASSLRPGQGKTDTQYF
size: once
V: TRBV18
D: TRBD1
J: TRBJ2-3

DNA: TGTGCCAGCTCTCAGGAGGGGGCCAGAAACACTGAAGCTTTCTTT
CDR3: CASSQEGARNTEAFF
size: -
V: TRBV18
D: TRBD1
J: TRBJ1-1

DNA: TGTGCCAGCAGCTTGGGTCTATCACAGGGATCCGACTATGGCTACACCTTC
CDR3: CASSLGLSQGSDYGYTF
size: -
V: TRBV7-6
D: -
J: TRBJ1-2

DNA: TGTGCCAGCAGCTTCACAGGGGGAGTCTACGAGCAGTACTTC
CDR3: CASSFTGGVYEQYF
size: -
V: TRBV11-2
D: TRBD1
J: TRBJ2-7

DNA: TGTGCCAGCAGTGAATCGCGGGGGGCAGGGGCCGCGGATACGCAGTATTTT
CDR3: CASSESRGAGAADTQYF
size: -
V: TRBV25-1
D: TRBD2
J: TRBJ2-3

DNA: TGCAGCGCTAGGACGGACTATAACTATGGCTACACCTTC
CDR3: CSARTDYNYGYTF
size: -
V: TRBV29-1
D: -
J: TRBJ1-2

DNA: TGTGCCAGCAGCGTAGGGGGACTGAGCAATCAGCCCCAGCATTTT
CDR3: CASSVGGLSNQPQHF
size: -
V: TRBV9
D: -
J: TRBJ1-5

DNA: TGTGCCAGCAGCTTGGAAGGGGTCTACACTGAAGCTTTCTTT
CDR3: CASSLEGVYTEAFF
size: -
V: TRBV5-6
D: -
J: TRBJ1-1

DNA: TGTGCCAGCAGCCACGGCTCCAGCGATATACAAGAGACCCAGTACTTC
CDR3: CASSHGSSDIQETQYF
size: -
V: TRBV7-9
D: -
J: TRBJ2-5

DNA: TGTGCCAGCAGCATAGCGGGGGCCTACAATGAGCAGTTCTTC
CDR3: CASSIAGAYNEQFF
size: few
V: TRBV7-3
D: TRBD2
J: TRBJ2-1

DNA: TGTGCCAGCAGCCAAGACAGGGGAACTTTCTCTGGGGCCAACGTCCTGACTTTC
CDR3: CASSQDRGTFSGANVLTF
size: -
V: TRBV7-8
D: TRBD1
J: TRBJ2-6

DNA: TGTGCCAGCAGCCGACAGGGGGCAAGCAATCAGCCCCAGCATTTT
CDR3: CASSRQGASNQPQHF
size: -
V: TRBV2
D: TRBD1
J: TRBJ1-5

DNA: TGCGCCAGCAGCTCACGGGAAGGCGAGACCCAGTACTTC
CDR3: CASSSREGETQYF
size: -
V: TRBV5-1
D: -
J: TRBJ2-5

DNA: TGTGCCAGCAGCTCTCGGGGGGGGTACAATGAGCAGTTCTTC
CDR3: CASSSRGGYNEQFF
size: few
V: TRBV7-6
D: TRBD2
J: TRBJ2-1

DNA: TGTGCCAGCAGTGACCCCCGGGACAGGGGCTACGAGCAGTACTTC
CDR3: CASSDPRDRGYEQYF
size: once
V: TRBV6-1
D: TRBD1
J: TRBJ2-7

DNA: TGTGCCAGCAGTAGCGGGACCCGGCGAGCCCAGCATTTT
CDR3: CASSSGTRRAQHF
size: -
V: TRBV28
D: -
J: TRBJ1-5

DNA: TGCGCCAGAACGGATTTCACGGGACTGAACTATGGCTACACCTTC
CDR3: CARTDFTGLNYGYTF
size: -
V: TRBV10-1
D: -
J: TRBJ1-2

DNA: TGTGCCAGCAGCCCCCCGCCGTGGATAGCGGGAGGAAAGGGCGAGCAGTACTTC
CDR3: CASSPPPWIAGGKGEQYF
size: once
V: TRBV12-1
D: -
J: TRBJ2-7

DNA: TGTGCCAGTAGTATCTCCGCACGACAGATCTTCTACAATGAGCAGTTCTTC
CDR3: CASSISARQIFYNEQFF
size: -
V: TRBV19
D: -
J: TRBJ2-1

DNA: TGTGCTACTCGAGAAGGGGCCGAGCAGTACTTC
CDR3: CATREGAEQYF
size: -
V: TRBV12-5
D: -
J: TRBJ2-7

DNA: TGTGCCTGGAGTGTACTAGCGGAGCTACATGGGAATGAGCAGTTCTTC
CDR3: CAWSVLAELHGNEQFF
size: few
V: TRBV30
D: TRBD2
J: TRBJ2-1

DNA: TGTGCCAGCAGTTCCCCCGGACAGTCTTTCAATCAGCCCCAGCATTTT
CDR3: CASSSPGQSFNQPQHF
size: -
V: TRBV28
D: -
J: TRBJ1-5

DNA: TGCAGCGCCGGGGTACAGGGGGCGCCCGGGGAGCTGTTTTTT
CDR3: CSAGVQGAPGELFF
size: few
V: TRBV29-1
D: TRBD1
J: TRBJ2-2

DNA: TGTGCCACCCAGCGGCTAGCGGACTCCTACGAGCAGTACTTC
CDR3: CATQRLADSYEQYF
size: -
V: TRBV6-6
D: TRBD2
J: TRBJ2-7

DNA: TGTGCCATCAGTGATCGAACCCAGGGCGCCTACGAGCAGTACTTC
CDR3: CAISDRTQGAYEQYF
size: -
V: TRBV10-3
D: -
J: TRBJ2-7

DNA: TGTGCCAGCAAGGGACAAAACACCGGGGAGCTGTTTTTT
CDR3: CASKGQNTGELFF
size: -
V: TRBV2
D: -
J: TRBJ2-2

DNA: TGCGCCAGCAGCGTAGCGGGGGCCTACGAGCAGTACTTC
CDR3: CASSVAGAYEQYF
size: medium-sized
V: TRBV5-1
D: TRBD2
J: TRBJ2-7

DNA: TGTGCCAGCAGCGTAGAGGGCAGGGGGACTGAAGCTTTCTTT
CDR3: CASSVEGRGTEAFF
size: few
V: TRBV9
D: TRBD1
J: TRBJ1-1

DNA: TGTGCCAGCAGTTCGTCGGACAGGACTGAAGCTTTCTTT
CDR3: CASSSSDRTEAFF
size: once
V: TRBV28
D: TRBD1
J: TRBJ1-1

DNA: TGTGCCAGCAGCTTGGCATCCCTAGACGAGCAGTACTTC
CDR3: CASSLASLDEQYF
size: -
V: TRBV5-4
D: -
J: TRBJ2-7

DNA: TGTGCCAGCAGCTCCCTGACAGGGGTTGAAAAACTGTTTTTT
CDR3: CASSSLTGVEKLFF
size: -
V: TRBV7-9
D: TRBD1
J: TRBJ1-4

DNA: TGCGCCAGCACCTTGGGACTAGCGGCACCCTACGAGCAGTACTTC
CDR3: CASTLGLAAPYEQYF
size: -
V: TRBV5-1
D: TRBD2
J: TRBJ2-7

DNA: TGTGCCAGCAGTGAATTCAGAACTTTCTTT
CDR3: CASSEFRTFF
size: -
V: TRBV6-1
D: -
J: TRBJ1-1

DNA: TGTGCCAGTAGTATAGATCCCAGGGCCAATGGCTACACCTTC
CDR3: CASSIDPRANGYTF
size: -
V: TRBV19
D: -
J: TRBJ1-2

DNA: TGTGCCAGCAGCCAACGGGAGGGTATTAATGAAAAACTGTTTTTT
CDR3: CASSQREGINEKLFF
size: -
V: TRBV6-5
D: -
J: TRBJ1-4

DNA: TGTGCCAGCAGCTCCCCAGGGAACGGCTATGGCTACACCTTC
CDR3: CASSSPGNGYGYTF
size: -
V: TRBV5-4
D: -
J: TRBJ1-2

DNA: TGTGCCAGCAGTTTATTACAGGGGAACTATGGCTACACCTTC
CDR3: CASSLLQGNYGYTF
size: -
V: TRBV27
D: TRBD1
J: TRBJ1-2

DNA: TGTGCCAGCAGCCGGGCCCGACAGGGGGCGAACACTGAAGCTTTCTTT
CDR3: CASSRARQGANTEAFF
size: -
V: TRBV14
D: TRBD1
J: TRBJ1-1

DNA: TGTGCCAGCAGTTACTCGACAGGGAGTGGCGAGCAGTACTTC
CDR3: CASSYSTGSGEQYF
size: -
V: TRBV6-5
D: TRBD1
J: TRBJ2-7

DNA: TGTGCCAGCAGGCGACAGGGCCCGCGTTTGGCCCAGCATTTT
CDR3: CASRRQGPRLAQHF
size: -
V: TRBV28
D: TRBD1
J: TRBJ1-5

DNA: TGTGCCAGCAGTCCCCGGCCGCTAGCGGGAAGCACAGATACGCAGTATTTT
CDR3: CASSPRPLAGSTDTQYF
size: -
V: TRBV7-9
D: TRBD2
J: TRBJ2-3

DNA: TGTGCCTGGGGGAGGCTTCCGTACGAGCAGTACTTC
CDR3: CAWGRLPYEQYF
size: -
V: TRBV30
D: -
J: TRBJ2-7

DNA: TGTGCCAGCAGCTTTGCGGCTAGCGGGAGCGACGAGCAGTACTTC
CDR3: CASSFAASGSDEQYF
size: -
V: TRBV5-4
D: TRBD2
J: TRBJ2-7

DNA: TGTGCCAGCACCAGCGGGCAGGGGAGGGGTGGCTACACCTTC
CDR3: CASTSGQGRGGYTF
size: -
V: TRBV28
D: -
J: TRBJ1-2

DNA: TGCGCCAGCAGCGGCCAGGCGCCCCAAGAGACCCAGTACTTC
CDR3: CASSGQAPQETQYF
size: -
V: TRBV5-1
D: -
J: TRBJ2-5

DNA: TGCGCCAGCAGCCAAGATTGGGCAGACCGCTCTGGGGCCAACGTCCTGACTTTC
CDR3: CASSQDWADRSGANVLTF
size: -
V: TRBV4-1
D: -
J: TRBJ2-6

DNA: TGTGCCAGCTCTATGAAGGAGGGTCTCACTGAAGCTTTCTTT
CDR3: CASSMKEGLTEAFF
size: -
V: TRBV18
D: -
J: TRBJ1-1

DNA: TGCAGTGCCTCGACTAGCAGGACCCAGTACTTC
CDR3: CSASTSRTQYF
size: -
V: TRBV20-1
D: TRBD2
J: TRBJ2-5